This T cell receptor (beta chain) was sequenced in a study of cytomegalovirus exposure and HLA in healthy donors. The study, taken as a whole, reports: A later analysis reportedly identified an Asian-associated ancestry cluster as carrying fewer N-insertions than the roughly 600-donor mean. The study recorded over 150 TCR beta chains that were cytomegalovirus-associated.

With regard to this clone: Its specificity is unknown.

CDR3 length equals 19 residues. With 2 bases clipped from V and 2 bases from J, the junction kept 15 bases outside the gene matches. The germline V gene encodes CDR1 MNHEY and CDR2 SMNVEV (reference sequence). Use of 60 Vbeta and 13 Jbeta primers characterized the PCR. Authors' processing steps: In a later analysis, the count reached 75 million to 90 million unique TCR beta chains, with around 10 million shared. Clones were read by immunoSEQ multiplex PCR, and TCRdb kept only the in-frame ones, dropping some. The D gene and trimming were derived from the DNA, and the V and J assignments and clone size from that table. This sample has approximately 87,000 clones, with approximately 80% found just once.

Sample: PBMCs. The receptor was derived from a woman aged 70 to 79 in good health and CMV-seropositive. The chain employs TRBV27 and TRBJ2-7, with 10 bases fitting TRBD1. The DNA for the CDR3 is TGTGCCAGCAGTTTAATGGCGGGACAGGGGAACTCCCATACCTACGAGCAGTACTTC. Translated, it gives CASSLMAGQGNSHTYEQYF.